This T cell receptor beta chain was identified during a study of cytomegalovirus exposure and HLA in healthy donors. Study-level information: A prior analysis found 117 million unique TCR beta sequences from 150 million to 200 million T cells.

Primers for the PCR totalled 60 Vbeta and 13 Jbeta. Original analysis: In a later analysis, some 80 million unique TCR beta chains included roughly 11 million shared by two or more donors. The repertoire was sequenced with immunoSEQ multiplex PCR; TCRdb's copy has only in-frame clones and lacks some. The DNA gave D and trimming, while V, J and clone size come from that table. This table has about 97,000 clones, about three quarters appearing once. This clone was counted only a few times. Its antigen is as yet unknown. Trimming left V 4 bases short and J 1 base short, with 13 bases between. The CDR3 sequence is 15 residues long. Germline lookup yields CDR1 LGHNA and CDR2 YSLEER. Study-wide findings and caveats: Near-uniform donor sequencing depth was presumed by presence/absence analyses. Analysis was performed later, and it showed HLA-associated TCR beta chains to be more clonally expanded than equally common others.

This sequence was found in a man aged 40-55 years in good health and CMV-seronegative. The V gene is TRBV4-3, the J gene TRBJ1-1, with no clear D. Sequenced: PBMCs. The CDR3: CASSLHLGANTEAFF. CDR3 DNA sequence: TGCGCCAGCAGCCTTCACTTAGGAGCGAACACTGAAGCTTTCTTT.